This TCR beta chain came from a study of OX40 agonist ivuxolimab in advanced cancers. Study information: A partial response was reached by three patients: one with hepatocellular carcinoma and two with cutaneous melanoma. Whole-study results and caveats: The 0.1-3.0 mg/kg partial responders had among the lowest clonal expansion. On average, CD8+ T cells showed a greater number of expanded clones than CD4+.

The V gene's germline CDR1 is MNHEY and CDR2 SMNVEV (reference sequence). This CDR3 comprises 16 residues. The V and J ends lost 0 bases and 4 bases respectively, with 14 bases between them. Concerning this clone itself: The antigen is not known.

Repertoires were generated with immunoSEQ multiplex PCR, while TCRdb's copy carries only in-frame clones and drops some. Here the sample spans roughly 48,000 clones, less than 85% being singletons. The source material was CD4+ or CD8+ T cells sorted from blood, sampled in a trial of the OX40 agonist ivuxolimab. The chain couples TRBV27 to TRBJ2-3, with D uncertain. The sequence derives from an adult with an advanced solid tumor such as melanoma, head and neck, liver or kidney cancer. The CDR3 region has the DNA TGTGCCAGCAGTTTATCAAGGGTTCCCGTCGCAGATACGCAGTATTTT. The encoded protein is CASSLSRVPVADTQYF.